This T cell receptor (beta chain) emerged from a study of shared clonotypes between healthy human individuals. Germline CDR1 and CDR2: SGHTA and FQGNSA. The CDR3 length is 14 residues. V was pared by 5 bases and J by 4 bases, with 15 bases between. TCRdb's copy holds only in-frame clones and misses some; the assay was immunoSEQ multiplex PCR. The sample comprises more than 2 million clones, more than 90% of which are singletons, and approximately 0.13% rests with the top ten. The chain couples TRBV7-2 to TRBJ2-7, with no clear D. The origin of this receptor is a man aged 18 to 30 in good health. Sequencing was carried out using naive CD4+ T cells sorted from blood. This sample's subset: CD45RA+ positively selected. For the CDR3, the DNA is TGTGCCAGCAGCACAAGTAGCTATTTGTACGAGCAGTACTTC. It encodes CASSTSSYLYEQYF.